This T cell receptor beta chain was captured in a study of T cell repertoires in cytomegalovirus infection. The overall study: Based on public TCR beta signatures, there were indications of CMV infection and of a matching HLA type.

V was clipped by 2 bases and J by 1 base, with 12 bases between them. The CDR3 has 16 residues. Germline values: CDR1 SGHVS, CDR2 FNYEAQ. This clonotype was seen only once. Its target is unknown. In TCRdb, the reads were re-called with MiXCR into one record per CDR3 protein. The sample yields roughly 150,000 distinct CDR3 sequences, about 32% seen once. The specimen was CD8+ T cells from cultured PBMCs, collected from culture after CMV antigen stimulation. J is TRBJ2-4 and V is TRBV7-6; no clear D. The receptor was isolated from a human donor in good health (CMV status not recorded). Some clones in this sample may be carry-over from other donors' samples. The CDR3: CASSLIQAVAKNIQYF. DNA of the CDR3: TGTGCCAGCAGCTTAATCCAGGCGGTGGCCAAAAACATTCAGTACTTC.